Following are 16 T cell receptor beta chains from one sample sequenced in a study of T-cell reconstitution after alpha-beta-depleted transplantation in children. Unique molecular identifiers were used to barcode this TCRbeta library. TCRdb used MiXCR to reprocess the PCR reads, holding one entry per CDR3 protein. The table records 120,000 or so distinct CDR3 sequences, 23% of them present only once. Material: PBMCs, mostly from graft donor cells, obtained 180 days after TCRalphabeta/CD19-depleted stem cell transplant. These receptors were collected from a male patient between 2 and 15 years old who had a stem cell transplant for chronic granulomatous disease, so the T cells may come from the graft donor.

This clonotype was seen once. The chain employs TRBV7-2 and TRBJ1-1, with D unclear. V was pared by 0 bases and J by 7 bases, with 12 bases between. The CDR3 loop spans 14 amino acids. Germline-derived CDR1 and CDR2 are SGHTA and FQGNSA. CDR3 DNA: TGTGCCAGCAGCTTAGCCATATCCGGATTTGAAGCTTTCTTT. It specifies CASSLAISGFEAFF.

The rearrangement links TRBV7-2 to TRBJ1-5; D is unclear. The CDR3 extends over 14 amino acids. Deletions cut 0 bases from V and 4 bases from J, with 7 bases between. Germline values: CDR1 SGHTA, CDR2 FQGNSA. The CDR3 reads CASSLAIGNQPQHF. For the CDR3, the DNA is TGTGCCAGCAGCTTAGCGATCGGGAATCAGCCCCAGCATTTT.

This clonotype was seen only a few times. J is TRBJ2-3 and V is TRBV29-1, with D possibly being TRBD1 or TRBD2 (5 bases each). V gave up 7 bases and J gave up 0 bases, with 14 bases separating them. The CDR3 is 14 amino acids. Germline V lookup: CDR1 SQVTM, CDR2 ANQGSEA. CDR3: CSAGIGASTDTQYF. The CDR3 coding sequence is TGCAGCGCGGGGATAGGGGCAAGCACAGATACGCAGTATTTT.

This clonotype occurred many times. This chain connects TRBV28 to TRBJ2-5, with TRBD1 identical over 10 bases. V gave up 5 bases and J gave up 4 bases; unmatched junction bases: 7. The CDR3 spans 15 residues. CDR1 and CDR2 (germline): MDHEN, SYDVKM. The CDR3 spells CASSRLRDRGETQYF. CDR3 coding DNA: TGTGCCAGCAGTCGACTCCGGGACAGGGGAGAGACCCAGTACTTC.

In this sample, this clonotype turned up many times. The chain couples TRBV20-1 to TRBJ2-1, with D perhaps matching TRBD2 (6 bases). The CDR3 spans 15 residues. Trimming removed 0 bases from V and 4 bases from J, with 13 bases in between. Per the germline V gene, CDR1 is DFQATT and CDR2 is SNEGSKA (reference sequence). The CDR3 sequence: CSARDVGGGYNEQFF. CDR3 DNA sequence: TGCAGTGCTAGAGATGTGGGTGGGGGGTACAATGAGCAGTTCTTC.

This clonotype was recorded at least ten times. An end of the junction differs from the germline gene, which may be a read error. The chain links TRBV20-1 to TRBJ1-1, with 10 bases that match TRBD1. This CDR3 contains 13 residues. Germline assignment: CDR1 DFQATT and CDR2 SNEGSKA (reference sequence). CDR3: CSAPPGQGPLGGF. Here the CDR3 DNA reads TGCAGTGCTCCCCCGGGACAGGGGCCCCTGGGGGGCTTT.

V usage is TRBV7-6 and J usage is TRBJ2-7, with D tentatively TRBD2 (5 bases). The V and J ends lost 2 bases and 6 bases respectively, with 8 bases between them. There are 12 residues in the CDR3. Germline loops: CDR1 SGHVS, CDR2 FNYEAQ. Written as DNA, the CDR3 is TGTGCCAGCAGCTTACCCGAGGGCGAGCAGTACTTC. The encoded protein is CASSLPEGEQYF.

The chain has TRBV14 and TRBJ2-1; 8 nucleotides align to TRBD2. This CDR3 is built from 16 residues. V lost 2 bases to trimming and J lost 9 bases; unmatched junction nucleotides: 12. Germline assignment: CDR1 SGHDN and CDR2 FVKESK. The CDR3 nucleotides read TGTGCCAGCAGCCAACGCAGGCCGAGCGGGAGAGTTGAGCAGTTCTTC. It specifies CASSQRRPSGRVEQFF.

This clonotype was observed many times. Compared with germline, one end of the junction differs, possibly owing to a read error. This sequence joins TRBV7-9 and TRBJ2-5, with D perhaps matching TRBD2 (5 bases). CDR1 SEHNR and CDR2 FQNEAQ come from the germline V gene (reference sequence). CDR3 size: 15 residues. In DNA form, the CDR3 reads TGTGCCAGCAGCTTAGCGCTCCGGGATCAAGAAACCCAGTACTTC. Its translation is CASSLALRDQETQYF.

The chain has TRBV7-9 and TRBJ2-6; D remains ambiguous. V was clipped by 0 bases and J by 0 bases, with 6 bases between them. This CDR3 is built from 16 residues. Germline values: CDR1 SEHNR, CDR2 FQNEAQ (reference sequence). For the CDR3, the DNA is TGTGCCAGCAGCTTAGCGCTCAGCTCTGGGGCCAACGTCCTGACTTTC. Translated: CASSLALSSGANVLTF.

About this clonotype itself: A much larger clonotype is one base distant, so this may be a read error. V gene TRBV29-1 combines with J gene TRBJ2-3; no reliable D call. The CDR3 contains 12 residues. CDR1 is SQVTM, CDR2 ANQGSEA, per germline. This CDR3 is CSVSANTDRQYF. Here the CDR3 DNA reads TGCAGCGTCTCGGCTAACACAGATAGGCAGTATTTT.

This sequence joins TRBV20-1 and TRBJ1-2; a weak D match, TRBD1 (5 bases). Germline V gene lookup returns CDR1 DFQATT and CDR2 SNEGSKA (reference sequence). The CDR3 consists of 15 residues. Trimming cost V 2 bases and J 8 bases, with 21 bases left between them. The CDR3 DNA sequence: TGCAGTGCTAGAACGACGCATACAGGATCAAAGGGCTACACCTTC. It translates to CSARTTHTGSKGYTF.

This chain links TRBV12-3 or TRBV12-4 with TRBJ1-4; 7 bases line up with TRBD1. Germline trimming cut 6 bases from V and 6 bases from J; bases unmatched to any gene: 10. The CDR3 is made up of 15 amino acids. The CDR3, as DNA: TGTGCCAGCAGCCTGAGGACAGGACGGTATGAAAAACTGTTTTTT. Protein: CASSLRTGRYEKLFF.

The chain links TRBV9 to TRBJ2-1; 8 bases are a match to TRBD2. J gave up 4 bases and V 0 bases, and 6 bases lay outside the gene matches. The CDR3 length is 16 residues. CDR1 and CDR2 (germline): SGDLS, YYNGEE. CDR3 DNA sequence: TGTGCCAGCAGCGTAGAAGGTAGCGGGAATTACAATGAGCAGTTCTTC. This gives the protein CASSVEGSGNYNEQFF.

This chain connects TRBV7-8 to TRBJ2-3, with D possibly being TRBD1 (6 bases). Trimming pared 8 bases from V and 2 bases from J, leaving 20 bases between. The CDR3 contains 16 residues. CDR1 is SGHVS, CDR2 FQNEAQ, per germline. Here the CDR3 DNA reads TGTGCCAGCTTTCCCGGCAGGGGACGGCTCACAGATACGCAGTATTTT. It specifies CASFPGRGRLTDTQYF.

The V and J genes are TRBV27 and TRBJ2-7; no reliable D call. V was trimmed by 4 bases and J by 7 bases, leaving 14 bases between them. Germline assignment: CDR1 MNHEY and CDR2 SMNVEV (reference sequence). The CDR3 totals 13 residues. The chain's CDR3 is CASSSPRVGEQYF. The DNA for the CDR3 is TGTGCCAGCAGTTCCCCACGCGTAGGGGAGCAGTACTTC.